These T cell receptor beta chains were read from a single sample in a study of T cells in localized non-small cell lung cancer. The assay was immunoSEQ multiplex PCR, and TCRdb's table has in-frame clones only and misses some. This table holds approximately 3,000 clones, 35% to 40% found once. The material sequenced was normal lung tissue next to the tumor, taken before any cancer treatment. The origin of the receptors is a woman aged 40 to 75 with stage I lung adenocarcinoma. Each CDR3 is given without its conserved first and last residue. A D gene is named only where the DNA matches it firmly. Expanded clones get a size class; other rows say once, few or many, or leave the size out.

>TRBJ2-2|.|TRBV18|.
ASSRYAGELF
>TRBJ2-1|TRBD2|TRBV6-8|.
ASSDSGTSGKYF
>TRBJ2-3|.|TRBV11-3|few
ASSFGGMTSTDTQY
>TRBJ1-1|.|TRBV29-1|.
SVLRGDNTEAF
>TRBJ2-7|TRBD1|TRBV28|.
ASSLSGTGGYEQY
>TRBJ2-2|TRBD2|TRBV6-8|large
ASRTSGSTGELF
>TRBJ2-2|.|TRBV11-3|few
ASSLGGGTTGELF
>TRBJ2-2|.|TRBV2|.
ASRGGLNTGELF
>TRBJ2-1|TRBD1|TRBV6-8|.
ASSPGIGQDEQF
>TRBJ2-3|TRBD2|TRBV4-1|few
ASSPGLAGFTDTQY
>TRBJ1-1|.|TRBV19|few
ASSARQGETEAF
>TRBJ2-2|.|TRBV9|.
ASSAQWGGELF
>TRBJ2-2|TRBD2|TRBV6-8|medium-sized
ASSRAGANTGELF
>TRBJ1-1|TRBD1|TRBV11-3|few
ASSTPDRVNTEAF
>TRBJ1-5|.|TRBV19|.
ASSITEELERH
>TRBJ2-6|.|TRBV19|.
ASSIWWTSGANVLT